This T cell receptor beta chain was found in a study of cytomegalovirus exposure and HLA in healthy donors. Study results and caveats: Cytomegalovirus association was listed for 164 TCR beta chains.

Germline lookup yields CDR1 LNHDA and CDR2 SQIVND (reference sequence). The length of the CDR3 is 15 residues. J was trimmed by 3 bases and V by 7 bases; bases with no gene match: 8. Details on this clone: Its antigen is not known.

The PCR ran on 60 Vbeta and 13 Jbeta primers. Using immunoSEQ multiplex PCR, the repertoire was profiled, and TCRdb retains in-frame clones only, with some absent. This table lists around 130,000 clones. The sequenced material came from PBMCs. The V gene is TRBV19, the J gene TRBJ1-5, with 8 bases aligning to TRBD1. The sequence came from a woman in her fifties or sixties in good health and CMV-seronegative. The CDR3 reads CASNPGTGNNQPQHF. In nucleotides, the CDR3 is TGTGCCAGTAACCCCGGGACAGGAAACAATCAGCCCCAGCATTTT.